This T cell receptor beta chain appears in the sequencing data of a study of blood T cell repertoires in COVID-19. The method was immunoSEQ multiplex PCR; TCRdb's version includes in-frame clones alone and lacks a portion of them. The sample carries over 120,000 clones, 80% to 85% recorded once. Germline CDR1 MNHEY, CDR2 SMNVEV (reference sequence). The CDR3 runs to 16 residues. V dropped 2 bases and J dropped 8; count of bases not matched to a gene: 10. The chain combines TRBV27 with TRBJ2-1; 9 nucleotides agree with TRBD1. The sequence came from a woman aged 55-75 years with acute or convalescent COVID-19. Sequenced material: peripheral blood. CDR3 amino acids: CASSLQKTGGNYEQFF. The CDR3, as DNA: TGTGCCAGCAGTTTACAAAAGACAGGGGGTAACTATGAGCAGTTCTTC.